This entry concerns a single T cell receptor beta chain. This clone was seen at least ten times. This receptor's antigen is unknown. No much larger clonotype is one base removed from it; base qualities were not supplied. The entire isolated RNA was reverse transcribed using the High Capacity cDNA Reverse Transcription Kit, and thus expressed TCRB transcripts were sequenced. Naive, central memory and regulatory T cell samples underwent deep immunoSEQ sequencing, averaging around 3.7 million total reads per sample. After sorted cells were lysed in RLT buffer, RNA was extracted with DNase-treated RNeasy Micro or Mini kits, with the choice depending on cell number. To prevent cross-contamination, every cell subset was processed on its own, while patient and healthy donor samples were processed together. Using the immunoSEQ multiplex PCR, TCRB sequences were amplified from cDNA into 87-bp fragments spanning the CDR3 region. The amplicons were sequenced using the Illumina HiSeq platform. Per the original workflow: PCR bias was computationally corrected using synthetic template baselines, reads within Hamming distance 2 were collapsed, and singletons that could not be merged were discarded. Reads were aligned against IMGT to assign V, D and J genes, CDR3 length and insertions or deletions at six rearrangement sites. Clonotype counts were normalized to sorted cell number within each subset before computing true diversity and Gini coefficients with the tcR R package. Repertoire sharing was quantified using the overlap coefficient calculated on TCRB nucleotide sequences. TCRdb's version of the immuneACCESS table is confined to in-frame rearrangements and falls short of the full clone set. An unresolved V gene accounts for under half of the shortfall where checked; the remainder is of unknown origin. V and J calls and clone size are those listed in that table; D and trimming were worked out from the DNA. In all, the sample holds 250,000 to 350,000 clones, and about 14% of those were seen once. The ten most abundant clones make up over 5.5% of the sample.

These data are taken from a study of beta chain features in type 1 diabetes (dated by TCRdb to between 2018 and 2020). Turning to the overall study: No differences in mean age, gender distribution, total cell number or subset yield were found between patients and healthy donors. Whereas all 28 donors provided naive and central memory subsets, regulatory and stem cell-like memory subsets were isolated from just 8 patients and about 8 healthy donors. Across all samples, about 110 million sorted cells were examined, and cell number per subset correlated strongly with RNA yield. The study compared TCRB repertoires of sorted circulating CD4+ T cell subsets between recently diagnosed type 1 diabetes patients and matched healthy donors.

The V and J ends are trimmed by 0 bases and 2 bases, leaving 8 bases between them. For CDR1 and CDR2, the germline V gene lists SGHRS and YFSETQ. The CDR3 starts with the cysteine, ends with the phenylalanine, and has 14 residues. Here the CDR3 DNA is all that survives: 42 bases in frame from base 1. Broad study findings and their caveats: Patients with type 1 diabetes made fewer insertions and deleted more nucleotides at VDJ recombination sites, implying thymic rearrangement abnormalities. The naive, central memory and regulatory TCRB repertoires appeared to resemble one another more closely among patients than among healthy donors. Because cDNA rather than genomic DNA was sequenced, highly expressing activated cells could have been over-represented, although no difference in activation and CD3 levels was found between groups. Because small numbers of individuals were included in the HLA sub-analyses, any influence of HLA type on TCRB rearrangement was left unresolved. A moderate but significant shortening of TCRB CDR3 length was observed in type 1 diabetes patients in all four CD4+ subsets. PCR may preferentially amplify shorter templates, but because patient and control samples were amplified and corrected together, any resulting skew would affect both groups equally.

Each donor gave one peripheral blood draw, roughly 110 mL on average, collected into heparinised tubes. A BD FACSAria II was used to sort naive, central memory, regulatory and stem cell-like memory CD4+ T cells with a panel that included CD45RO, CCR7, CD25, CD127, CD95 and CD27. Purity was above 98% for every sorted population. PBMCs were separated immediately by Lymphoprep density gradient centrifugation and were stained directly, without being cultured. So that batch effects would be minimized, each experiment stained and sorted samples in pairs, pairing one healthy donor with one patient. The specimen was central memory CD4+ T cells from blood. The sequence links TRBV5-1 to TRBJ1-1; no D segment can be confidently identified. The origin of this receptor is a man aged 30 to 45 in good health. The DNA reads as follows: TGCGCCAGCAGCTTGGGCCAGGCCAACACTGAAGCTTTCTTT. The encoded protein is CASSLGQANTEAFF.